The T cell receptor beta chain under discussion was sequenced for a study of cytomegalovirus exposure and HLA in healthy donors. PCR was performed using 60 Vbeta and 13 Jbeta primers. Method: immunoSEQ multiplex PCR; TCRdb's copy keeps in-frame clones and lacks some. Of more than 150,000 clones in the sample, around 80% were seen once. The germline V and J ends were trimmed by 3 bases and 5 bases, with 7 bases remaining between them. The CDR3 sequence is 12 residues long. Looked up from germline, CDR1 is MDHEN and CDR2 is SYDVKM. The TCR sequence derives from a girl aged 2 to 10 in good health and CMV-seropositive. The chain combines TRBV28 with TRBJ1-2; D ambiguous. Sequenced: PBMCs. The DNA of the CDR3 is TGTGCCAGCAGTTTTAGAGGATATGGCTACACCTTC. As protein: CASSFRGYGYTF.